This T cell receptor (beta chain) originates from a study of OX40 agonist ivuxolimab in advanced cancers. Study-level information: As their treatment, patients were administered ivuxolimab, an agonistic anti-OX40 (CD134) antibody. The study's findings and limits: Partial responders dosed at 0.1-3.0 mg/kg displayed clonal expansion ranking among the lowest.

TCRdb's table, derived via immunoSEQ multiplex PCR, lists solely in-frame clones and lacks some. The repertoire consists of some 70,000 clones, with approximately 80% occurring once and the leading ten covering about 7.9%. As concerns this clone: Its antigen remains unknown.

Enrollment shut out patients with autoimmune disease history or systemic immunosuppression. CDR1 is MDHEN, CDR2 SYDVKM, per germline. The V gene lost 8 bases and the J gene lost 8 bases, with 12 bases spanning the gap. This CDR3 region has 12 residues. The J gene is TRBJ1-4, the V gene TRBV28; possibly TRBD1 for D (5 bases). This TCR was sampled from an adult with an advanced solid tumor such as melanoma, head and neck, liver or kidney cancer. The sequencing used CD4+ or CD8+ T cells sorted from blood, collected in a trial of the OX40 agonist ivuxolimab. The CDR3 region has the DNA TGTGCCAGCTACCAGGGTAACGAAAAACTGTTTTTT. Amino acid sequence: CASYQGNEKLFF.